This T cell receptor beta chain stems from a study of response to subunit inactivated influenza vaccine. Study-wide points: Seasonal influenza vaccination, on each occasion, was suggested by the authors to recruit few new T cells.

This CDR3 spans 16 amino acids. Germline CDR1 is SNHLY and CDR2 is FYNNEI. V lost 4 bases and J lost 0; bases outside the gene matches: 6. In regard to this clonotype: The target antigen is unknown.

TCRdb called the RT-PCR reads again in MiXCR, with one record for every CDR3 protein. The sample consists of roughly 760,000 distinct CDR3 sequences, 21% of them appearing once. The source material was PBMCs from blood, sampled roughly 5 days after vaccination. The chain has TRBV2 and TRBJ2-1, with 7 bases aligning to TRBD2. This clonotype originated in a man in his forties or fifties who received an inactivated influenza vaccine. The CDR3 nucleotides read TGTGCCAGCAGTGTGGGACTATGGGCCTCCTACAATGAGCAGTTCTTC. This codes for CASSVGLWASYNEQFF. Filled out from reference TRBV2 and TRBJ2-1, the complete variable domain reads EPEVTQTPSHQVTQMGQEVILRCVPISNHLYFYWYRQILGQKVEFLVSFYNNEISEKSEIFDDQFSVERPDGSNFTLKIRSTKLEDSAMYFCASSVGLWASYNEQFFGPGTRLTVL.